These T cell receptor beta chains were read from a single sample in a study of blood T cell repertoires in COVID-19. Sequencing was performed with immunoSEQ multiplex PCR; in TCRdb, only in-frame clones are kept and a portion is missing. The sample lists over 45,000 clones; 70% to 90% were seen once. The sequencing input was peripheral blood. The receptors were gathered from a woman older than 75 with acute or convalescent COVID-19. CDR3s include the opening cysteine and the closing phenylalanine or tryptophan.

j_gene	v_gene	CDR3aa
TRBJ1-2	TRBV29-1	CSVEEGQANYGYTF
TRBJ2-1	TRBV4-2	CASSQAGGGLSYNEQFF
TRBJ1-5	TRBV5-1	CASSSGQGGQPQHF
TRBJ2-2	TRBV10-1	CASSEEGNTGELFF
TRBJ2-3	TRBV11-2	CASNLYGLAVGDTQYF
TRBJ1-4	TRBV27	CASSLGRGNEKLFF
TRBJ1-3	TRBV7-9	CASSTDRAAGNTIYF
TRBJ1-2	TRBV5-6	CASSSNPTGTGNYGYTF
TRBJ2-7	TRBV5-1	CASSLLGQGAPYEQYF
TRBJ2-7	TRBV5-8	CASSLDALGDRSSYEQYF
TRBJ2-7	TRBV6-6	CASSYSGGTYEQYF
TRBJ1-3	TRBV7-6	CASSSDRSSGNTIYF
TRBJ1-2	TRBV6-1	CASSEAGRGSGYTF
TRBJ2-7	TRBV7-8	CASSIRPSGTATYEQYF
TRBJ1-1	TRBV30	CAWSVERNTEAFF
TRBJ1-6	TRBV7-2	CASSLQGVNSPLHF
TRBJ2-7	TRBV9	CASSVATRAGGSDEQYF
TRBJ1-6	TRBV30	CAWSYSGSPLHF
TRBJ1-2	TRBV3-1/TRBV3-2	CASSQDSGGIGYTF
TRBJ2-5	TRBV5-5	CASSLQVAETQYF
TRBJ1-1	TRBV9	CASSVALGTGSTEAFF
TRBJ1-3	TRBV5-6	CASSSTGDRGNTIYF
TRBJ1-1	TRBV6-5	CASCDGRGSAFF
TRBJ1-1	TRBV18	CASSSPGLGNTEAFF
TRBJ1-2	TRBV7-2	CASSISEGYTF
TRBJ2-3	TRBV5-4	CASRLGGSLAGGVSTDTQYF
TRBJ1-3	TRBV11-2	CASSAFAASGNTIYF